The T cell receptor (beta chain) under discussion was sequenced for a study of blood T cells in healthy people across ages. Note on this clonotype: A much larger clone differs from this one at a single base, so this may be a read error.

Donors each provided 7.5 to 10 milliliters of peripheral blood. A second about 6 to 11 cycle PCR used barcoded and J-beta primers. One entry per CDR3 protein results from TCRdb running MiXCR on the 5' RACE reads. The top ten hold roughly 17% of the sample, which has 870,000 or so distinct CDR3 sequences, more than 25% seen once. The TCR was taken from a woman older than 75 in good health. Sequencing input: blood.

CDR3 region: CASKASGYNEQYF. CDR3 sequence (DNA): TGTGCCAGCAAAGCTAGCGGCTACAATGAGCAGTACTTC. The J gene is TRBJ2-5, the V gene TRBV25-1; 7 nucleotides line up with TRBD2. From germline, CDR1 is MGHDK and CDR2 SYGVNS. The CDR3 is made up of 13 amino acids. Trimming took 7 bases from V and 11 from J; bases not matched to a gene: 13.